These 13 T cell receptor beta chains were all obtained from the same sample, sequenced in a study of cytomegalovirus exposure and HLA in healthy donors. Primers included in the PCR were 60 Vbeta and 13 Jbeta primers. Sequencing used immunoSEQ multiplex PCR; TCRdb keeps in-frame clones, though not all of them. The sample includes some 130,000 clones, approximately 68% of them seen just once. The specimen was PBMCs. Receptors originate from a man aged 25 to 45 in good health and CMV-seropositive.

The CDR3 here is CARSLASNEKLFF. CDR3 nucleotide sequence: TGTGCCAGAAGCTTAGCCTCTAATGAAAAACTGTTTTTT. The chain combines TRBV5-3 with TRBJ1-4; no reliable D call. TRBV5-3 carries the ORF label, with uncertain function. This CDR3 has 13 residues. With 2 bases removed from V and 3 bases from J, the gap between germline ends came to 5 bases.

This chain joins TRBV5-1 and TRBJ2-3; 14 nucleotides agree with TRBD2. Germline V gives CDR1 SGHRS, CDR2 YFSETQ. V was pared by 4 bases and J by 3 bases, with 10 bases of the junction left unmatched. The CDR3 runs 18 residues. Written as DNA, the CDR3 is TGCGCCAGCAGCCCGGGACTAGCGGGGGATGGAAGAACAGATACGCAGTATTTT. This gives the protein CASSPGLAGDGRTDTQYF.

The chain carries TRBV7-2 and TRBJ2-3, with D possibly being TRBD2 (5 bases). The V and J ends lost 0 bases and 2 bases respectively, with 12 bases between them. The CDR3 spans 16 residues. CDR1 and CDR2 from the germline V gene are SGHTA and FQGNSA. Here the CDR3 reads CASSLARARFTDTQYF. DNA for the CDR3: TGTGCCAGCAGCTTAGCGCGGGCGAGATTCACAGATACGCAGTATTTT.

This clone was detected only a few times. This chain links TRBV6-6 with TRBJ2-5; D not certain. CDR3 size: 14 residues. Germline assignment: CDR1 MNHNY and CDR2 SVGAGI (reference sequence). V lost 0 bases to trimming and J lost 7 bases, with 12 bases between them. CDR3 in amino acids: CASSYSTGSGTQYF. CDR3 sequence (DNA): TGTGCCAGCAGTTACTCGACCGGATCAGGGACCCAGTACTTC.

This chain connects TRBV6-5 to TRBJ2-5; 9 bases fit TRBD1. V lost 6 bases, J lost 5 bases, and 10 bases stayed unmatched. The germline gives CDR1 MNHEY, CDR2 SVGAGI. This CDR3 spans 15 amino acids. CDR3 amino acids: CASRLQGASRETQYF. CDR3 sequence (DNA): TGTGCCAGCAGATTACAGGGGGCGTCACGGGAGACCCAGTACTTC.

This clone appeared a single time. V usage is TRBV2 and J usage is TRBJ2-3, with 8 bases lining up with TRBD2. Trimming removed 5 bases from V and 10 bases from J; junction bases left unmatched: 11. This CDR3 comprises 14 residues. CDR1 is SNHLY, CDR2 FYNNEI, per germline. The CDR3 loop reads CASSISPIGGAQYF. Written as DNA, the CDR3 is TGTGCCAGCAGTATTTCACCGATCGGGGGGGCGCAGTATTTT.

V usage is TRBV19 and J usage is TRBJ1-5; 7 nucleotides align to TRBD1. The V segment lost 8 bases and the J segment 5 bases; nucleotides outside the gene matches: 9. The CDR3 has 14 amino acids. Germline V CDR1 and CDR2: LNHDA, SQIVND (reference sequence). The CDR3 here is CASQRRDSYQPQHF. CDR3 DNA: TGTGCCAGTCAGCGGCGGGACAGCTATCAGCCCCAGCATTTT.

The chain employs TRBV19 and TRBJ2-7, with 9 nucleotides matching TRBD1. The CDR3 runs 14 residues. Germline trimming cut 2 bases from V and 5 bases from J; bases unmatched to any gene: 4. The germline V gene encodes CDR1 LNHDA and CDR2 SQIVND (reference sequence). The CDR3 nucleotides read TGTGCCAGTAGTATACGGGACAGGGCCCACGAGCAGTACTTC. Its protein product is CASSIRDRAHEQYF.

The chain couples TRBV5-1 to TRBJ2-1; TRBD1 aligns across 9 bases. The V segment lost 2 bases and the J segment 10 bases; nucleotides outside the gene matches: 7. CDR1 and CDR2 (germline): SGHRS, YFSETQ. This CDR3 is 14 amino acids long. The CDR3 DNA reads TGCGCCAGCAGCTTTCAACAGGGGGCAGGGGAGCAGTTCTTC. Its protein is CASSFQQGAGEQFF.

This chain connects TRBV7-8 to TRBJ2-7; unclear D gene. Germline V lookup: CDR1 SGHVS, CDR2 FQNEAQ. Trimming stripped 3 bases from V and 1 base from J, with 10 bases between. This CDR3 is 14 amino acids long. The CDR3 region has the DNA TGTGCCAGCAGCTTGGTTGAGGAATCCTACGAGCAGTACTTC. Protein sequence: CASSLVEESYEQYF.

The rearrangement links TRBV9 to TRBJ1-2; D remains unclear. This CDR3 spans 12 amino acids. Germline V gene data show CDR1 as SGDLS and CDR2 as YYNGEE. V lost 3 bases and J 4 bases, leaving 7 bases between the germline ends. The DNA for the CDR3 is TGTGCCAGCAGCGATATTTTCTATGGCTACACCTTC. Translated: CASSDIFYGYTF. The full variable domain, in which reference TRBV9 and TRBJ1-2 provide the parts outside the CDR3, is DSGVTQTPKHLITATGQRVTLRCSPRSGDLSVYWYQQSLDQGLQFLIQYYNGEERAKGNILERFSAQQFPDLHSELNLSSLELGDSALYFCASSDIFYGYTFGSGTRLTVV.

This rearrangement joins TRBV7-2 to TRBJ2-2, with D hard to call. Trimming left V 5 bases short and J 3 bases short, with 10 bases between. Germline V gene sequence: CDR1 SGHTA, CDR2 FQGNSA. This CDR3 is built from 14 residues. The CDR3 nucleotides are TGTGCCAGCAGCGTGAGACAATACACCGGGGAGCTGTTTTTT. It yields the protein CASSVRQYTGELFF.

A few counts support this clone. The chain combines TRBV6-5 with TRBJ2-3, with 8 bases matching TRBD2. V lost 5 bases and J lost 1; bases outside the gene matches: 2. Per the germline V gene, CDR1 is MNHEY and CDR2 is SVGAGI. This CDR3 is 14 amino acids long. The CDR3 region is CASSELAGTDTQYF. The DNA of the CDR3 is TGTGCCAGCAGTGAACTAGCGGGCACAGATACGCAGTATTTT.